The following is a TCR beta chain sequence with its context. The table lists this clone with a count of one. No cognate antigen has been identified for it. Qualities for individual bases were not recorded, and no much larger clone is one base off. The junction carries 15 bases between V and J, which are trimmed by 1 base and 2 bases respectively. The CDR3 numbers 17 residues from cysteine through phenylalanine. CDR3 DNA only is kept here, 51 bases in frame from base 1. CDR1 and CDR2 (LNHDA, SQIVND) derive from the germline V gene (reference sequence). In Seattle, one collaborating source enrolled patients while the infection was active and tracked those patients longitudinally over the course of disease. The collaborating institutions used their own protocols to collect whole blood in K2EDTA tubes. For TCRbeta analysis, collaborators shipped samples in one of three forms: frozen whole blood, isolated PBMCs, or DNA extracted from either of those sample types.

This specimen belongs to a study of blood T cell repertoires in COVID-19 (dated by TCRdb to about 2020). Regarding the study in general: The collaborator samples originated in the United States, Italy and Spain and spanned the acute and convalescent phases of COVID-19. The material from the prospective study consisted of cDNA or gDNA derived from T cells, B-cell-depleted T cells, or PBMCs. Subjects who had been exposed to COVID-19, were actively infected with it, or had recovered from it provided the deeply sampled blood TCRbeta repertoires that made up the dataset. The repertoires were released in a freely available public database meant as a resource for research on the immune response to SARS-CoV-2. Samples came from the ongoing ImmuneRACE study (first 160 participants) plus 1,254 subjects from 6 global collaborators. Nearly every sample came with metadata listing a de-identified subject ID, COVID-19 status, age in years and sex. Where available, HLA class I and class II types were obtained from metadata supplied by the sample provider rather than from assay-based typing. The study at large found these results: How much clinical and demographic metadata was included differed by source and by participant, and the metadata was provided uncurated.

TCRbeta CDR3 regions were amplified from genomic DNA by means of the immunoSEQ Assay, a bias-controlled multiplex PCR. The original methods were these. The number of nucleated cells in each sample was estimated by amplification of reference gene primers within the assay. Sequence reads were collapsed and filtered to measure the absolute abundance of every unique TCRbeta CDR3 rearrangement. Productive Simpson clonality was computed per sample as the square root of Simpson's diversity index over productive rearrangements. TCRdb holds this immuneACCESS table with in-frame rearrangements only. Some clones are missing; in checked studies, unresolved V genes explain under half, and the rest has no known cause. The V and J calls and clone size are taken from that table; D and trimming were inferred from the DNA. In all, the sample holds over 450,000 clones, and approximately 92% of those were seen once. Roughly 1% of the sample is taken by the ten largest.

The sequence was obtained from a man younger than 35 with COVID-19, enrolled during active disease. The sequencing sample was made of peripheral blood. The sequence joins TRBV19 to TRBJ2-4; the D gene is perhaps TRBD2, on 7 matching bases. The CDR3 reads as follows: CASSIVGGASTKNIQYF. The base sequence is TGTGCCAGTAGTATAGTTGGGGGGGCATCAACCAAAAACATTCAGTACTTC.